This T cell receptor beta chain was sequenced in a study of CD8 T cells in ankylosing spondylitis. Researchers built TCR beta libraries using quantitative 5'-RACE with molecular barcodes. TCRdb re-analysed the 5' RACE reads in MiXCR, keeping a single row per CDR3 protein. The table lists about 440,000 distinct CDR3 sequences, about 15% of them singletons. CDR3 length: 14 amino acids. CDR1 is SGHTA, CDR2 FQGNSA, per germline. Trimming pared 1 base from V and 4 bases from J, leaving 11 bases between. In the case of this clonotype: Antigen: not known.

Overall study findings and caveats: Within ankylosing spondylitis blood, a TCR beta motif made up of roughly eight highly homologous variants appeared to be characteristic.

The V gene is TRBV7-2, the J gene TRBJ2-7; no definite D call. This TCR was recovered from a male donor with ankylosing spondylitis. Sequenced: blood, either unsorted or a sorted T cell fraction (not recorded which). The DNA of the CDR3 is TGTGCCAGCAGCTTAGAGCCCCAAGGATACGAGCAGTACTTC. It specifies CASSLEPQGYEQYF.